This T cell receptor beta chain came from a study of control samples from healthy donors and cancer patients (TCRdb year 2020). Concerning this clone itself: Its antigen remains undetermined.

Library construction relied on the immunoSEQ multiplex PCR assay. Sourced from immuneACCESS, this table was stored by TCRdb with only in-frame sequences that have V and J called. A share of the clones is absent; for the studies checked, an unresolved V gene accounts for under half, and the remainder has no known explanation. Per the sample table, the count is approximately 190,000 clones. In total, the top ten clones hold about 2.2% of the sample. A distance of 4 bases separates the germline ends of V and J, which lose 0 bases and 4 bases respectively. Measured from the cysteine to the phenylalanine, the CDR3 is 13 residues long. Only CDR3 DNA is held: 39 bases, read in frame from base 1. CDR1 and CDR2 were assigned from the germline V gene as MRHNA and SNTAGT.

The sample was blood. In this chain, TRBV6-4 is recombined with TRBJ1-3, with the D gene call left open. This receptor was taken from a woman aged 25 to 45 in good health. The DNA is TGTGCCAGCAGTGACTCGGCAGGAAACACCATATATTTT. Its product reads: CASSDSAGNTIYF.